A single sample gave rise to the 10 T cell receptor beta chains below, sequenced in a study of CD8+ T cells in alopecia areata (dated by TCRdb to the late 2010s). Read against the paper, the sample's time point label means: baseline before oral tofacitinib. The method behind the library was the immunoSEQ multiplex PCR assay. RNA was extracted from all samples and reverse transcribed into cDNA, which served as template for TCR sequencing. Imported from immuneACCESS, the table was reduced by TCRdb to in-frame sequences with V and J called. These copies leave out some clones; in studies compared against another copy, an unresolved V gene accounts for under half, and the cause of the remainder is not known. The sample records under 250,000 clones, about 60% of which are singletons. Approximately 0.5% of the sample is held by the ten biggest clonotypes. The sequences come from CD4+ T cells sorted from blood, collected at week 0. These receptors all stem from a human donor with alopecia areata.

The table lists this clone with a few counts. This sequence joins TRBV29-1 and TRBJ1-4; 7 positions agree with TRBD1. The CDR3 is made up of 14 amino acids. V was clipped by 6 bases and J by 3 bases; unmatched bases: 7. Germline V CDR1 and CDR2: SQVTM, ANQGSEA. Here the CDR3 reads CSVAHRGANEKLFF. The CDR3 coding sequence is TGCAGCGTCGCCCACAGGGGTGCTAATGAAAAACTGTTTTTT.

For this clone: The sample carries other DNA sequences with the same CDR3. The chain employs TRBV7-9 and TRBJ2-7, with D unresolved. Germline CDR1 SEHNR, CDR2 FQNEAQ (reference sequence). Trimming removed 5 bases from V and 2 bases from J, with 7 bases in between. This CDR3 has 12 residues. This CDR3 is CASSLVPYEQYF. Written as DNA, the CDR3 is TGTGCCAGCAGCCTGGTTCCCTACGAGCAGTACTTC.

This clone was seen once. The gene calls are TRBV4-2 and TRBJ2-5; TRBD2 matches at 8 bases. The germline V gene encodes CDR1 LGHNA and CDR2 YNFKEQ. The CDR3 has 12 amino acids. The V gene end was trimmed by 10 bases and the J gene end by 6 bases; junction bases not matched to a gene: 7. The CDR3 sequence: CATSSGSKTQYF. CDR3 DNA: TGTGCCACCTCCAGCGGGAGTAAGACCCAGTACTTC.

There are a few counts of this clone. The rearrangement joins TRBV5-4 to TRBJ2-3; 10 nucleotides agree with TRBD1. The germline V gene encodes CDR1 SGHNT and CDR2 YYREEE (reference sequence). There are 15 residues in the CDR3. V shed 0 bases and J 5 bases; nucleotides not matched to a gene: 3. The CDR3 loop reads CASSLEGQGRDTQYF. The DNA of the CDR3 is TGTGCCAGCAGCTTGGAGGGACAGGGGCGAGATACGCAGTATTTT.

This clone occurred a few times. This sample also contains other DNA sequences that code for the same CDR3. V gene TRBV29-1 combines with J gene TRBJ2-7, with D tentatively TRBD1 (6 bases). Trimming took 6 bases from V and 2 from J, leaving 11 bases between them. CDR1 and CDR2 (germline): SQVTM, ANQGSEA. This CDR3 is built from 12 residues. CDR3 in DNA: TGCAGCGTGGGGGACACTACCTACGAGCAGTACTTC. It is translated as CSVGDTTYEQYF.

This clone was recorded a few times. The V call is TRBV30, the J call TRBJ2-2; no reliable D call. The V end was cut by 5 bases, the J end by 2 bases, with 15 bases between. Germline V gene lookup returns CDR1 GTSNPN and CDR2 SVGIG (reference sequence). The CDR3 runs 15 residues. The CDR3 here is CAWVRTFRNTGELFF. The CDR3 nucleotides read TGTGCCTGGGTTAGGACGTTTCGTAACACCGGGGAGCTGTTTTTT.

The rearrangement links TRBV5-1 to TRBJ1-3, with TRBD1 as a possible D gene (5 bases). Germline V gene data show CDR1 as SGHRS and CDR2 as YFSETQ. The CDR3 is 15 amino acids. V lost 0 bases and J lost 0, with 7 bases in between. CDR3 nucleotide sequence: TGCGCCAGCAGCTTGGAGGGGACCTCTGGAAACACCATATATTTT. As protein: CASSLEGTSGNTIYF. The whole variable domain, remainder taken from reference TRBV5-1 and TRBJ1-3, is KAGVTQTPRYLIKTRGQQVTLSCSPISGHRSVSWYQQTPGQGLQFLFEYFSETQRNKGNFPGRFSGRQFSNSRSEMNVSTLELGDSALYLCASSLEGTSGNTIYFGEGSWLTVV.

This clone was seen only once. V is TRBV6-5 and J is TRBJ1-2; the match to TRBD1 covers 8 bases. Germline assignment: CDR1 MNHEY and CDR2 SVGAGI. The CDR3 totals 12 residues. Trimming cost V 8 bases and J 4 bases; bases outside gene matches: 3. The CDR3 is CASRGQGYGYTF. Here the CDR3 DNA reads TGTGCCAGCCGTGGACAGGGCTATGGCTACACCTTC.

The rearrangement joins TRBV29-1 to TRBJ2-5; 7 positions match TRBD2. V dropped 5 bases and J dropped 5; count of bases not matched to a gene: 5. Per germline, CDR1 SQVTM and CDR2 ANQGSEA. The CDR3 runs to 12 residues. CDR3 in DNA: TGCAGCGTTCGCGGGAGAGGGGAGACCCAGTACTTC. Protein sequence: CSVRGRGETQYF.

The CDR3 DNA follows: TGCGCCAGCAGCTTGGGCAACAGGGTTGAAGCTTTCTTT. Translating it yields CASSLGNRVEAFF. This rearrangement joins TRBV5-1 to TRBJ1-1, with D perhaps TRBD1 (6 bases). CDR1 and CDR2 (germline): SGHRS, YFSETQ. The CDR3 length is 13 residues. Trimming removed 0 bases at V and 7 bases at J, with 10 bases between.